This T cell receptor beta chain is drawn from a study of blood T cell repertoires in COVID-19. In the authors' workflow: Reference gene primer amplification yielded estimated nucleated cell counts. Sequenced by immunoSEQ multiplex PCR; TCRdb stores in-frame clones only, minus some. That table furnishes V, J and clone size, whereas the DNA furnished D and trimming. Of about 220,000 clones listed, 65% to 85% are singletons. Unmatched junction bases numbered 7, after V lost 5 bases and J lost 3 bases. The germline V gene has CDR1 MNHEY and CDR2 SVGEGT. There are 15 residues in the CDR3. Individuals drawn from about two dozen US areas were roughly 18 to 100 years old. Recovered participants had two consecutive negative NP/OP PCR tests, healthcare professional clearance, or symptom resolution.

This TCR was recovered from a woman aged 55-75 years who had recovered from COVID-19. The chain joins TRBV6-2 or TRBV6-3 to TRBJ1-2; the match to TRBD1 covers 9 bases. Specimen: PBMCs or T cells enriched from blood (not recorded which). Here the CDR3 reads CASSLQGARDYGYTF. CDR3 sequence (DNA): TGTGCCAGCAGTCTACAGGGGGCACGGGACTATGGCTACACCTTC.